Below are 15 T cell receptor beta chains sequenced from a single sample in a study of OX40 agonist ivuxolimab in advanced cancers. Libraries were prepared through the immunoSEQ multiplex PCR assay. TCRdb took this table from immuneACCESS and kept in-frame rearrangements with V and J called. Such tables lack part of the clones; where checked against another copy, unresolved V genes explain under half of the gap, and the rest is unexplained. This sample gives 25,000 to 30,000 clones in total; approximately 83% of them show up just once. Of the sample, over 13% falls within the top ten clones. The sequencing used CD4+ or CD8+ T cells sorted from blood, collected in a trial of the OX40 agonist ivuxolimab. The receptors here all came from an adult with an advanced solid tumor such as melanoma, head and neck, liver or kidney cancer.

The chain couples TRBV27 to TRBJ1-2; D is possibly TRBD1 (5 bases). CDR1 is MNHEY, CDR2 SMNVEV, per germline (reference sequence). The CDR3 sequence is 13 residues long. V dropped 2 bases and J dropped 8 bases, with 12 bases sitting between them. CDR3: CASSLGGGGGYTF. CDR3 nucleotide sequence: TGTGCCAGCAGTTTAGGGGGTGGGGGAGGCTACACCTTC.

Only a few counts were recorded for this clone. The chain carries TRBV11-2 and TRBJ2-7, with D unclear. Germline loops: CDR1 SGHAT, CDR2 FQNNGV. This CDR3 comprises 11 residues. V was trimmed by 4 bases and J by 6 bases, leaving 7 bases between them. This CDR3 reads CASSYRREQYF. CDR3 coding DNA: TGTGCCAGCAGCTATAGACGCGAGCAGTACTTC.

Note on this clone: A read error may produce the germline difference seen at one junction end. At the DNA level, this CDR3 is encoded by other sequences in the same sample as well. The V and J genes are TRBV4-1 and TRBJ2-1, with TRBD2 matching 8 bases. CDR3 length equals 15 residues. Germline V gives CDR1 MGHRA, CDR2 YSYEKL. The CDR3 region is CASSQGGLAANEQFF. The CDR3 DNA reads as TGCGCCAGTAGCCAAGGAGGACTAGCTGCGAATGAGCAGTTCTTC.

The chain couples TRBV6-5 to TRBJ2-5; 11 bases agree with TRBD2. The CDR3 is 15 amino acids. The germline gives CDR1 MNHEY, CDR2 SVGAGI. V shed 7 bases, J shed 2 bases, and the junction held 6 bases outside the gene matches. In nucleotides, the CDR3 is TGTGCCAGCACCGGACTAGCGGGCCTTCAAGAGACCCAGTACTTC. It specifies CASTGLAGLQETQYF.

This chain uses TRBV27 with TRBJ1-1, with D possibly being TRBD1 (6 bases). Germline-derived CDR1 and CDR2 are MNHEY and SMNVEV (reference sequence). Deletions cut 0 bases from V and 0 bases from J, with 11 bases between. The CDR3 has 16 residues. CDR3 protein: CASSLSPTGMNTEAFF. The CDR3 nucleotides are TGTGCCAGCAGTTTATCCCCAACAGGGATGAACACTGAAGCTTTCTTT.

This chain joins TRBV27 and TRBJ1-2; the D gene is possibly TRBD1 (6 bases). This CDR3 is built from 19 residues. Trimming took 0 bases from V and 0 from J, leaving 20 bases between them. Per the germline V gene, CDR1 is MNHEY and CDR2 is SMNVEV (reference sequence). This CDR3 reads CASSLSAVTGRGTNYGYTF. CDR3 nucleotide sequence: TGTGCCAGCAGTTTATCTGCTGTAACAGGGAGGGGTACTAACTATGGCTACACCTTC.

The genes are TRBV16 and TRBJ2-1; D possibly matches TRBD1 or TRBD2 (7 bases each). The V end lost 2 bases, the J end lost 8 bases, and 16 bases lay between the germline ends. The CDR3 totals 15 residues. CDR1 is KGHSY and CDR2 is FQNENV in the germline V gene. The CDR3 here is CASSQVGGGTDEQFF. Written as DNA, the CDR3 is TGTGCCAGCAGCCAAGTTGGGGGGGGGACAGATGAGCAGTTCTTC.

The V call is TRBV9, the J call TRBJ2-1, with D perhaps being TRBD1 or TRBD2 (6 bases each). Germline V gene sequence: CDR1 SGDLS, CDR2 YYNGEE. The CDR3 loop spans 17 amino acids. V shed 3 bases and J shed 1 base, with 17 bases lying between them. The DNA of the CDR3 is TGTGCCAGCAGCGCCACAGGGAGGCCCAGGTCCTACAATGAGCAGTTCTTC. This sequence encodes CASSATGRPRSYNEQFF.

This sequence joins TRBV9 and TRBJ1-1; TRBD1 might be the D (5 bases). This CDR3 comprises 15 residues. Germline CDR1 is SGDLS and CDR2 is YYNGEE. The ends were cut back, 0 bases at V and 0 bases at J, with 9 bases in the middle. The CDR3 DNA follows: TGTGCCAGCAGCGTAGGGGGCTCCCTGAACACTGAAGCTTTCTTT. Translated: CASSVGGSLNTEAFF.

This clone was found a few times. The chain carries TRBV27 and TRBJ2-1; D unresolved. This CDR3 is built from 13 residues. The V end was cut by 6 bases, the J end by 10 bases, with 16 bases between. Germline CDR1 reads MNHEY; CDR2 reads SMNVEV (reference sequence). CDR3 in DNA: TGTGCCAGCAGCGTCATCATTTACATGGAGCAGTTCTTC. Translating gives CASSVIIYMEQFF.

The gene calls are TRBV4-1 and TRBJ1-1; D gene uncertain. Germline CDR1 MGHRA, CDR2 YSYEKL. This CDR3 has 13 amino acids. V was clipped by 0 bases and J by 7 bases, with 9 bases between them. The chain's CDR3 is CASSQDTRYEAFF. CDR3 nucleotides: TGCGCCAGCAGCCAAGACACCCGGTATGAAGCTTTCTTT.

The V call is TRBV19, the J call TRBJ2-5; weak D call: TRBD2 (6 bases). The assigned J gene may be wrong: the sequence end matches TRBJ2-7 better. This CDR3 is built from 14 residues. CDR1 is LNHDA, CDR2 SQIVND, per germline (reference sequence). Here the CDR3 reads CASSAGGVGYEQYF. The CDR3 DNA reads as TGTGCCAGTAGTGCCGGAGGGGTAGGCTACGAGCAGTACTTC.

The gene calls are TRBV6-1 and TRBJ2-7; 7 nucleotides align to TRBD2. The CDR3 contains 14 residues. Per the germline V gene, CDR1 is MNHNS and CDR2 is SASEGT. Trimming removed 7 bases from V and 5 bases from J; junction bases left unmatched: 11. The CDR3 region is CASKEGREMNEQYF. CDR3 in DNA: TGTGCCAGCAAGGAGGGGCGGGAGATGAACGAGCAGTACTTC.

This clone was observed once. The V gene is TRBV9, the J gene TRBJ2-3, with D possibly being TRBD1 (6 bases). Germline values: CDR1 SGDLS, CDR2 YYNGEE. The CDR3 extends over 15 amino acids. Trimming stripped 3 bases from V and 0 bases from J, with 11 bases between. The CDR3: CASSDQGQSTDTQYF. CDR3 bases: TGTGCCAGCAGCGATCAAGGACAGAGCACAGATACGCAGTATTTT.

DNA for the CDR3: TGTGCCAGCAGCTCTGGCGGGGCCCTCTACGAGCAGTACTTC. It codes for CASSSGGALYEQYF. The rearrangement uses TRBV7-9 and TRBJ2-7; weak D call: TRBD2 (6 bases). The germline V and J ends were trimmed by 4 bases and 3 bases, with 13 bases remaining between them. This CDR3 is 14 amino acids long. Looked up from germline, CDR1 is SEHNR and CDR2 is FQNEAQ (reference sequence). The full variable domain, rest sourced from reference TRBV7-9 and TRBJ2-7, is DTGVSQNPRHKITKRGQNVTFRCDPISEHNRLYWYRQTLGQGPEFLTYFQNEAQLEKSRLLSDRFSAERPKGSFSTLEIQRTEQGDSAMYLCASSSGGALYEQYFGPGTRLTVT.